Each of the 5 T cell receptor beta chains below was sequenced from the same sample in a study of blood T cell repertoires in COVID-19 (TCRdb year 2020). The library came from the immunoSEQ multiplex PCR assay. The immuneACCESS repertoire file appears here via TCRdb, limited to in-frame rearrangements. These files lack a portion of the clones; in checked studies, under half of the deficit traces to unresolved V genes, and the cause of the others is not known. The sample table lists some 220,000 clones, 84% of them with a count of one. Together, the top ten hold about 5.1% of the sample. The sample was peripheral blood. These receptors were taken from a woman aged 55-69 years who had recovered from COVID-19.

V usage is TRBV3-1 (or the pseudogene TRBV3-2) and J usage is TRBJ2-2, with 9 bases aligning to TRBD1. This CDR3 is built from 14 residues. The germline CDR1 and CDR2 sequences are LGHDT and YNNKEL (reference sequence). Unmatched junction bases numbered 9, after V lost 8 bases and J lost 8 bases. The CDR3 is CASAGGQGAGELFF. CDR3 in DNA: TGTGCCAGCGCTGGGGGACAGGGAGCGGGGGAGCTGTTTTTT.

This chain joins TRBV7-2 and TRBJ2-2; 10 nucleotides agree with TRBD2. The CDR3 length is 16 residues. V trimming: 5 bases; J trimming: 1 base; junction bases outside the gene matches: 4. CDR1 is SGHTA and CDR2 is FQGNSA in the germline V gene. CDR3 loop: CASSRRLAGNTGELFF. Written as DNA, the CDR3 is TGTGCCAGCAGCCGCCGACTAGCGGGGAACACCGGGGAGCTGTTTTTT.

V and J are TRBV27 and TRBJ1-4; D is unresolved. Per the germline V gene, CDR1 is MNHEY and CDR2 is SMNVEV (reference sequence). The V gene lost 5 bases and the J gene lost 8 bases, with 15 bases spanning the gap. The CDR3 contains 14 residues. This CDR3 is CASSLPGSGEKLFF. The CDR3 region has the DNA TGTGCCAGCAGTCTTCCGGGGAGCGGAGAAAAACTGTTTTTT.

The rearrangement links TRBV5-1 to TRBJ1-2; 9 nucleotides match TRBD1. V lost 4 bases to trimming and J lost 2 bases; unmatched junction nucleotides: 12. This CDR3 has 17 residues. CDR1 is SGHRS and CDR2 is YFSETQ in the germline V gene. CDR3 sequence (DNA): TGCGCCAGCAGCCCTGGACAGGGGCCCTACGAGAACTATGGCTACACCTTC. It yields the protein CASSPGQGPYENYGYTF. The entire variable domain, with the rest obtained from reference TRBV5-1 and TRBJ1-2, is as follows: KAGVTQTPRYLIKTRGQQVTLSCSPISGHRSVSWYQQTPGQGLQFLFEYFSETQRNKGNFPGRFSGRQFSNSRSEMNVSTLELGDSALYLCASSPGQGPYENYGYTFGSGTRLTVV.

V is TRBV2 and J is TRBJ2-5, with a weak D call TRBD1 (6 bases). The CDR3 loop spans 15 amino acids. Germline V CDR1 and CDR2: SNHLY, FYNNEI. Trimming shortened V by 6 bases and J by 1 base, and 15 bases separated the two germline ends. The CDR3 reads CASRHRDTLQETQYF. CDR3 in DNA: TGTGCCAGCAGACACCGGGACACCCTCCAAGAGACCCAGTACTTC.